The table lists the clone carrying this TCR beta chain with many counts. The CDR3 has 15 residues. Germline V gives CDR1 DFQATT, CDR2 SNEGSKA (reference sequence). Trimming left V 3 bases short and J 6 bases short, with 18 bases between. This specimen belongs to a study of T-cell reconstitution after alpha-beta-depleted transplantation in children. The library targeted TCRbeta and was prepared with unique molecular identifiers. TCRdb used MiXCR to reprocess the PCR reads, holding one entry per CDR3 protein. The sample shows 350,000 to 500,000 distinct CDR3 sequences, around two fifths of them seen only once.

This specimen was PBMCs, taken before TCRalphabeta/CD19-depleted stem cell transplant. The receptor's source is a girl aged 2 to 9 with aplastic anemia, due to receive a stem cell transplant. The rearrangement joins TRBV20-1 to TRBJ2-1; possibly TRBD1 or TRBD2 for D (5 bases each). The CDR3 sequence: CSARDIARGRNEQFF. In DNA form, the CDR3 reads TGCAGTGCTAGGGACATAGCTCGGGGTCGCAATGAGCAGTTCTTC.